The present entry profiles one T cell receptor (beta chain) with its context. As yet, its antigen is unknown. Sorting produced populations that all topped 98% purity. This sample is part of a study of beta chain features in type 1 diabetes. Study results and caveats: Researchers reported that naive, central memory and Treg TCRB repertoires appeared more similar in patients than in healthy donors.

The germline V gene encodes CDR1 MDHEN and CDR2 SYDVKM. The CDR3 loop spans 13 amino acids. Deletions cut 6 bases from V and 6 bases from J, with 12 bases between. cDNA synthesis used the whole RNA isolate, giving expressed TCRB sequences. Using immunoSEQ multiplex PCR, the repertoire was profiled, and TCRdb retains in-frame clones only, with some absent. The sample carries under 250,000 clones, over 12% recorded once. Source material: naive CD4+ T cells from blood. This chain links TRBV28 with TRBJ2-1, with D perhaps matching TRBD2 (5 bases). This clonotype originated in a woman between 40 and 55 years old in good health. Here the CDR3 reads CASRVARGNEQFF. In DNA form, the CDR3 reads TGTGCCAGCAGAGTAGCTCGGGGCAATGAGCAGTTCTTC.